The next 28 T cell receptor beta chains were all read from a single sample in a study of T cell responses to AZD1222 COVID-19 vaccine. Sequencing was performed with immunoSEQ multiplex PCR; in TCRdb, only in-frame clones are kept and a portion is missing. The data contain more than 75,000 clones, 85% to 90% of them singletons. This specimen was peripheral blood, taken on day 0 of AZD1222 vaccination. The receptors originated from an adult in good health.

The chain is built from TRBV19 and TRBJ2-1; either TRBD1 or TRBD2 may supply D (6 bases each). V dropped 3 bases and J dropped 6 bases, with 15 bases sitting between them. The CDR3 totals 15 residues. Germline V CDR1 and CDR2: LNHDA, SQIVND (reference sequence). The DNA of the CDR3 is TGTGCCAGTAGTATGGGGGGCGGGACCTCCAATGAGCAGTTCTTC. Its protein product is CASSMGGGTSNEQFF.

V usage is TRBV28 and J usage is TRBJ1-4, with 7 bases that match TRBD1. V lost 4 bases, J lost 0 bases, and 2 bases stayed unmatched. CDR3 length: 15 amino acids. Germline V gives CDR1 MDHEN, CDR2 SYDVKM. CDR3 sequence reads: CASSSQGATNEKLFF. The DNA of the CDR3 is TGTGCCAGCAGTTCCCAGGGGGCAACTAATGAAAAACTGTTTTTT.

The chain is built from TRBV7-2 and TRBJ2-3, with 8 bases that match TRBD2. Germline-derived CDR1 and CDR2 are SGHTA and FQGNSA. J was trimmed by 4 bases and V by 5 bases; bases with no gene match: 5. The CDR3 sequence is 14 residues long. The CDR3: CASSPTGGADTQYF. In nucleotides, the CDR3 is TGTGCCAGCAGCCCGACGGGAGGGGCAGATACGCAGTATTTT.

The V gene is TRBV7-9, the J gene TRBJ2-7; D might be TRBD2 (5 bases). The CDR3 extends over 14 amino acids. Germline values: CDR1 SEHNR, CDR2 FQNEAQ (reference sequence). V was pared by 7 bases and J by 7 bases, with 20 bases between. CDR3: CASNPGPGRGEQYF. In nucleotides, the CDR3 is TGTGCCAGCAACCCAGGACCCGGACGGGGAGAGCAGTACTTC.

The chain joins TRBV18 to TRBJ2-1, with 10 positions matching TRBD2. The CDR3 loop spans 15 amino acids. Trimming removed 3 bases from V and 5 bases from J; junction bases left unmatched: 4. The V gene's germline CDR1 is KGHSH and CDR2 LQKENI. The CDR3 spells CASSPDGLADNEQFF. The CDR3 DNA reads TGTGCCAGCTCACCCGACGGACTAGCGGACAATGAGCAGTTCTTC.

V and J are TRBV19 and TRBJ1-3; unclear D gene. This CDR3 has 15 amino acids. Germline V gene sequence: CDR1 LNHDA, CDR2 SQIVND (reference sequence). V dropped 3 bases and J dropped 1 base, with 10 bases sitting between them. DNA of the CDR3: TGTGCCAGTAGTATCACCTGGGTTTCTGGAAACACCATATATTTT. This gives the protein CASSITWVSGNTIYF.

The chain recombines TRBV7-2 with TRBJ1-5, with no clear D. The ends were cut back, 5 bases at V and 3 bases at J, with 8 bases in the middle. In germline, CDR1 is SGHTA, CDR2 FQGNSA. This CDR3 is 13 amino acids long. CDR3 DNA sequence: TGTGCCAGCAGCGCCCAAGCCAATCAGCCCCAGCATTTT. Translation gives CASSAQANQPQHF.

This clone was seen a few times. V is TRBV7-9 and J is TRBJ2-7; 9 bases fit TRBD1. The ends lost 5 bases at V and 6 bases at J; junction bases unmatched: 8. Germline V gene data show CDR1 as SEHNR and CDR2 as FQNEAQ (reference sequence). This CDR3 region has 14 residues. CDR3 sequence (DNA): TGTGCCAGCAGCCCGCCCGGGACAGGGACCGAGCAGTACTTC. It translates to CASSPPGTGTEQYF.

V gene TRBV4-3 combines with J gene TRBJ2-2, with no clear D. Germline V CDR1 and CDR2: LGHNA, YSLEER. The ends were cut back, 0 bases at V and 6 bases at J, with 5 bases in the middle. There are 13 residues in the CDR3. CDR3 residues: CASSQDGPGELFF. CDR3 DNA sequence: TGCGCCAGCAGCCAAGATGGACCCGGGGAGCTGTTTTTT.

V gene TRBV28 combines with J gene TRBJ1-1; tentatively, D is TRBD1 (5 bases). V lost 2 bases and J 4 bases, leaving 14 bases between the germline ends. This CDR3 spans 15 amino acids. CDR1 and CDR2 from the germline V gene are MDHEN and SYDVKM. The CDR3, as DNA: TGTGCCAGCAGTTTAGGGGCGGCGGGGGGCACTGAAGCTTTCTTT. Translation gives CASSLGAAGGTEAFF.

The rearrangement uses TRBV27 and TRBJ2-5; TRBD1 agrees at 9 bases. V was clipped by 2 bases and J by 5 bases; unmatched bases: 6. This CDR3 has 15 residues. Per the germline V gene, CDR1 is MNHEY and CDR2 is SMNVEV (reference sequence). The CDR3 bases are TGTGCCAGCAGTTTAGGACAGGGGAGATGGGAGACCCAGTACTTC. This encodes CASSLGQGRWETQYF.

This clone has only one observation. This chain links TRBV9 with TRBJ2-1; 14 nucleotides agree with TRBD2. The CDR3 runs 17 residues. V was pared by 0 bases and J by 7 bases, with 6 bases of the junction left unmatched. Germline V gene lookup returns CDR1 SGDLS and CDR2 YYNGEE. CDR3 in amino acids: CASSVAVGTSGRNEQFF. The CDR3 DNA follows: TGTGCCAGCAGCGTAGCGGTAGGGACTAGCGGGAGAAATGAGCAGTTCTTC. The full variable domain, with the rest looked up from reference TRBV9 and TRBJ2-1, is DSGVTQTPKHLITATGQRVTLRCSPRSGDLSVYWYQQSLDQGLQFLIQYYNGEERAKGNILERFSAQQFPDLHSELNLSSLELGDSALYFCASSVAVGTSGRNEQFFGPGTRLTVL.

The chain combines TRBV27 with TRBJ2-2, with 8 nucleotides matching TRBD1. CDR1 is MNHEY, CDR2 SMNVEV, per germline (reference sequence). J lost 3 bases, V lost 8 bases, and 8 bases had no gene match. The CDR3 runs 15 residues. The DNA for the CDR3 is TGTGCCAGCGCTTCCAGGGGGCGCGACACCGGGGAGCTGTTTTTT. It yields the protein CASASRGRDTGELFF.

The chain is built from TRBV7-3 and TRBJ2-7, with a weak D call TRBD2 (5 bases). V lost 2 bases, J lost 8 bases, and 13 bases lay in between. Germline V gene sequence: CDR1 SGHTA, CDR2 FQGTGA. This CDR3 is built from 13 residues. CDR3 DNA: TGTGCCAGCAGCTTATGGGCGACGGGAAAGCAGTACTTC. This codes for CASSLWATGKQYF.

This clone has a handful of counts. The chain's CDR3 is CASSLGGAPDTEAFF. CDR3 bases: TGTGCCAGCAGTTTGGGGGGGGCGCCGGACACTGAAGCTTTCTTT. This chain uses TRBV28 with TRBJ1-1; D perhaps matches TRBD1 (6 bases). Trimming removed 3 bases at V and 3 bases at J, with 14 bases between. CDR3 length equals 15 residues. Germline assignment: CDR1 MDHEN and CDR2 SYDVKM. Complete variable domain (other parts from reference TRBV28 and TRBJ1-1): DVKVTQSSRYLVKRTGEKVFLECVQDMDHENMFWYRQDPGLGLRLIYFSYDVKMKEKGDIPEGYSVSREKKERFSLILESASTNQTSMYLCASSLGGAPDTEAFFGQGTRLTVV.

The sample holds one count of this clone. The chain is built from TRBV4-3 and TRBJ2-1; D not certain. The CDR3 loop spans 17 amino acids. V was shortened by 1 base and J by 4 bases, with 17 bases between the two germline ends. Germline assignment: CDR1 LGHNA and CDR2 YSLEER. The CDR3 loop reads CASSQGMGLPGYNEQFF. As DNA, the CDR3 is TGCGCCAGCAGCCAAGGAATGGGCCTACCTGGGTACAATGAGCAGTTCTTC.

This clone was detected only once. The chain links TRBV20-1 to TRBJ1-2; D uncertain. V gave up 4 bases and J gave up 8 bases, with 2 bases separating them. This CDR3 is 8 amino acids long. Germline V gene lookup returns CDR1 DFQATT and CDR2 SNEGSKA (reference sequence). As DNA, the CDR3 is TGCAGTGCTAACGGCTACACCTTC. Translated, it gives CSANGYTF.

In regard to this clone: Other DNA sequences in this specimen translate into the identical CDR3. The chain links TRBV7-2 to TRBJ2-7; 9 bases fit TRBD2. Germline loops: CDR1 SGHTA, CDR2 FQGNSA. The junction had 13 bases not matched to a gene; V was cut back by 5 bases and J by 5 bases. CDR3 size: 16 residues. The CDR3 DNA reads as TGTGCCAGCAGCCTGATGGGTGCGGGAGGGCCAGACGAGCAGTACTTC. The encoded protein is CASSLMGAGGPDEQYF.

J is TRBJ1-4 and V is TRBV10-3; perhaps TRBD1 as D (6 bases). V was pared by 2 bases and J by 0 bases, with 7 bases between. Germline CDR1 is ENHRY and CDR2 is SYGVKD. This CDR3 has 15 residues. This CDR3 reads CAISERGTTNEKLFF. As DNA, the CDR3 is TGTGCCATCAGTGAGAGGGGGACAACTAATGAAAAACTGTTTTTT.

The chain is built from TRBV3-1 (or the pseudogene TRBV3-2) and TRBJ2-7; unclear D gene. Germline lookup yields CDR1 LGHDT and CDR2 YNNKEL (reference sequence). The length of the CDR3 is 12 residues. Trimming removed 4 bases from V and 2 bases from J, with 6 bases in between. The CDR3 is CASSPRAYEQYF. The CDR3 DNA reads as TGTGCCAGCAGCCCCCGGGCCTACGAGCAGTACTTC.

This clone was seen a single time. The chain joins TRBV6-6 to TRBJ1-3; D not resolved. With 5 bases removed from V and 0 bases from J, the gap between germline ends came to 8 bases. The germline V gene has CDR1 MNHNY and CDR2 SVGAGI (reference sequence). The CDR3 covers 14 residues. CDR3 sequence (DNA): TGTGCCAGCAGTGTAGACTTCTCTGGAAACACCATATATTTT. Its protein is CASSVDFSGNTIYF.

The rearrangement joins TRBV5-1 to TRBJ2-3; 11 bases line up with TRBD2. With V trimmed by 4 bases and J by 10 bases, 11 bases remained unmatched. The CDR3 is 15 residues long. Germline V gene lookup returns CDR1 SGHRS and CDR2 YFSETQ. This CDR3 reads CASSLTSGRTLAQYF. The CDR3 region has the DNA TGCGCCAGCAGCCTAACTAGCGGGAGAACGTTGGCGCAGTATTTT.

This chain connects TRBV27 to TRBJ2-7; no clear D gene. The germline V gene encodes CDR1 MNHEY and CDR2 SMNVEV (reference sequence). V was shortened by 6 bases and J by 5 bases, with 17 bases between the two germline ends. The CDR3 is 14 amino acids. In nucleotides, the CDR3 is TGTGCCAGCAGCCACCTAGGGAACAGCGACGAGCAGTACTTC. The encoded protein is CASSHLGNSDEQYF.

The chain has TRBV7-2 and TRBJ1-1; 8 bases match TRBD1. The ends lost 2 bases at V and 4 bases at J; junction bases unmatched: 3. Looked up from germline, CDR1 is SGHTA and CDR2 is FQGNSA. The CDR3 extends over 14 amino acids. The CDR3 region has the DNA TGTGCCAGCAGCTTACAGGGGGCCAGCACTGAAGCTTTCTTT. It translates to CASSLQGASTEAFF.

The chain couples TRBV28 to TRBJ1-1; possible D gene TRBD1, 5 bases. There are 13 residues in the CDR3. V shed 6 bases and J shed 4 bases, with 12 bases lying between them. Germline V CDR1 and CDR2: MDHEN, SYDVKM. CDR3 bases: TGTGCCAGCAGGGGGGACTTCGCCACTGAAGCTTTCTTT. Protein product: CASRGDFATEAFF. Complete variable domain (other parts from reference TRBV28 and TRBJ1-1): DVKVTQSSRYLVKRTGEKVFLECVQDMDHENMFWYRQDPGLGLRLIYFSYDVKMKEKGDIPEGYSVSREKKERFSLILESASTNQTSMYLCASRGDFATEAFFGQGTRLTVV.

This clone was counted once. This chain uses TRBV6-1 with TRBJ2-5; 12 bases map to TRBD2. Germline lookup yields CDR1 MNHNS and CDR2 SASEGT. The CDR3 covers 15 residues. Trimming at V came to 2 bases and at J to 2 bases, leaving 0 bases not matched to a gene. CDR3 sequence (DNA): TGTGCCAGCAGTGAACTAGCGGGAGGGCAAGAGACCCAGTACTTC. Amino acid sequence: CASSELAGGQETQYF.

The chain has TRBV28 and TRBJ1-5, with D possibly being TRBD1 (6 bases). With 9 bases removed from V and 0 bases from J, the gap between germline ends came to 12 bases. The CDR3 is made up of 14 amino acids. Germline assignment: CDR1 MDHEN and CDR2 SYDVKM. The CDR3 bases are TGTGCCAGTAAACAGGGAAATAGCAATCAGCCCCAGCATTTT. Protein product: CASKQGNSNQPQHF.

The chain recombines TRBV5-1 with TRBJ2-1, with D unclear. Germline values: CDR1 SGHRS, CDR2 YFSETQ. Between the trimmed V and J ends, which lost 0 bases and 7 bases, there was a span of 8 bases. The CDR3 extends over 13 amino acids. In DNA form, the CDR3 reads TGCGCCAGCAGCTTGGCCGGCCGGAATGAGCAGTTCTTC. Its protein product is CASSLAGRNEQFF.